The 20 T cell receptor beta chains below come from one sample, sequenced in a study of CD4+ T cells in melanoma. Repertoires were generated with immunoSEQ multiplex PCR, while TCRdb's copy carries only in-frame clones and drops some. The sample contains about 5,700 clones, approximately 68% of which appear only once. Material for sequencing was cells from a culture (not recorded whether cultured in vitro). All receptors come from a human donor with melanoma.

Points on this clone: The junction differs from germline at one of its ends, possibly a read error. The rearrangement uses TRBV20-1 and TRBJ1-1; D is unresolved. There are 10 residues in the CDR3. Looked up from germline, CDR1 is DFQATT and CDR2 is SNEGSKA (reference sequence). CDR3 DNA: TGCAGTGCTGAATCGAAGTTGGGCGGCTTT. Amino acids: CSAESKLGGF.

Details on this clone: This same CDR3 is encoded by further DNA sequences in the sample. The chain uses TRBV9 and TRBJ2-7; D unclear. With 0 bases removed from V and 1 base from J, the gap between germline ends came to 5 bases. The CDR3 has 13 residues. Germline CDR1 and CDR2: SGDLS and YYNGEE. The CDR3 here is CASSVEGSYEQYF. CDR3 in DNA: TGTGCCAGCAGCGTAGAGGGTTCCTACGAGCAGTACTTC.

V usage is TRBV7-9 and J usage is TRBJ1-1; maybe TRBD1 (6 bases). Germline-derived CDR1 and CDR2 are SEHNR and FQNEAQ (reference sequence). This CDR3 spans 14 amino acids. V lost 5 bases and J 3 bases, leaving 13 bases between the germline ends. CDR3 amino acids: CASSRTARDTEAFF. DNA of the CDR3: TGTGCCAGCAGCCGGACAGCCAGGGACACTGAAGCTTTCTTT. Full variable domain (rest looked up from reference TRBV7-9 and TRBJ1-1): DTGVSQNPRHKITKRGQNVTFRCDPISEHNRLYWYRQTLGQGPEFLTYFQNEAQLEKSRLLSDRFSAERPKGSFSTLEIQRTEQGDSAMYLCASSRTARDTEAFFGQGTRLTVV.

This clone was detected only once. The chain links TRBV9 to TRBJ1-1; TRBD1 aligns across 8 bases. Trimming took 4 bases from V and 1 from J; bases not matched to a gene: 12. Germline lookup yields CDR1 SGDLS and CDR2 YYNGEE. The CDR3 loop spans 17 amino acids. Here the CDR3 reads CASSSPRRDRWNTEAFF. CDR3 DNA: TGTGCCAGCAGCTCACCACGACGGGACAGGTGGAACACTGAAGCTTTCTTT.

The chain combines TRBV10-3 with TRBJ1-5, with unresolved D. The CDR3 is 13 amino acids. V lost 4 bases and J lost 5, with 9 bases in between. In germline, CDR1 is ENHRY, CDR2 SYGVKD. The CDR3 region has the DNA TGTGCCATCAGTGGTGGGGTGGATCAGCCCCAGCATTTT. This sequence encodes CAISGGVDQPQHF.

V and J are TRBV27 and TRBJ1-5; D is ambiguous. The CDR3 is 13 residues long. The germline V and J ends were trimmed by 2 bases and 9 bases, with 11 bases remaining between them. In germline, CDR1 is MNHEY, CDR2 SMNVEV (reference sequence). DNA for the CDR3: TGTGCCAGCAGTTTAAGTAGAGATGCGCCCCAGCATTTT. Protein product: CASSLSRDAPQHF.

V gene TRBV29-1 combines with J gene TRBJ1-5; D is uncertain. CDR1 is SQVTM and CDR2 is ANQGSEA in the germline V gene. Trimming stripped 5 bases from V and 7 bases from J, with 15 bases between. The CDR3 covers 13 residues. The CDR3 DNA follows: TGCAGCGTTTCCGGGGAACCCGGACAGCCCCAGCATTTT. Translating gives CSVSGEPGQPQHF.

This clone was seen a few times. V and J are TRBV2 and TRBJ1-2, with 8 positions matching TRBD1. CDR1 and CDR2 (germline): SNHLY, FYNNEI. The CDR3 consists of 15 residues. The V and J ends lost 5 bases and 4 bases, in that order; junction bases with no gene match: 9. CDR3 amino acids: CASSPDQDRAYGYTF. The CDR3 bases are TGTGCCAGCAGTCCAGACCAGGACAGGGCCTATGGCTACACCTTC.

The chain carries TRBV6-1 and TRBJ1-6, with D unclear. Germline V gene sequence: CDR1 MNHNS, CDR2 SASEGT. V was shortened by 2 bases and J by 7 bases, with 12 bases between the two germline ends. The CDR3 has 15 amino acids. The CDR3 coding sequence is TGTGCCAGCAGTGAATTGAGGGCTCCCAATTCACCCCTCCACTTT. Protein product: CASSELRAPNSPLHF.

V is TRBV7-9 and J is TRBJ2-5, with D unresolved. Trimming cost V 1 base and J 5 bases, with 11 bases left between them. The CDR3 covers 14 residues. Germline CDR1 and CDR2: SEHNR and FQNEAQ (reference sequence). CDR3 bases: TGTGCCAGCAGCTTAGATCCGAAGCCGGAGACCCAGTACTTC. Its translation: CASSLDPKPETQYF.

The chain carries TRBV5-1 and TRBJ1-2, with 11 bases matching TRBD1. Looked up from germline, CDR1 is SGHRS and CDR2 is YFSETQ. V lost 4 bases to trimming and J lost 6 bases; unmatched junction nucleotides: 8. CDR3 length: 15 amino acids. The CDR3 coding sequence is TGCGCCAGCAGCGGGGGGACAGGGGGATTCGATGGCTACACCTTC. Translation gives CASSGGTGGFDGYTF.

The chain is built from TRBV27 and TRBJ2-2; 8 bases match TRBD1. V dropped 6 bases and J dropped 3; count of bases not matched to a gene: 3. The CDR3 is 14 residues long. In germline, CDR1 is MNHEY, CDR2 SMNVEV (reference sequence). The CDR3 reads CASRGQGYTGELFF. The CDR3 DNA reads as TGTGCCAGCAGAGGACAGGGTTACACCGGGGAGCTGTTTTTT.

The chain recombines TRBV19 with TRBJ2-5; 7 bases map to TRBD1. CDR3 length: 15 amino acids. In germline, CDR1 is LNHDA, CDR2 SQIVND (reference sequence). The J segment lost 5 bases and the V segment lost 4 bases, leaving 10 bases of the junction unmatched. This CDR3 reads CASSTRQGRRETQYF. In nucleotides, the CDR3 is TGTGCCAGTAGTACCAGACAGGGAAGGAGGGAGACCCAGTACTTC.

The V and J genes are TRBV7-2 and TRBJ1-5; no clear D gene. Trimming shortened V by 3 bases and J by 1 base, and 10 bases separated the two germline ends. Germline V gene data show CDR1 as SGHTA and CDR2 as FQGNSA. The CDR3 is 15 amino acids. CDR3 protein: CASSLEPGSNQPQHF. The CDR3 DNA follows: TGTGCCAGCAGCTTGGAACCGGGGAGCAATCAGCCCCAGCATTTT.

The chain has TRBV6-5 and TRBJ2-7; TRBD1 agrees at 9 bases. CDR1 and CDR2 from the germline V gene are MNHEY and SVGAGI. The CDR3 consists of 14 residues. J lost 3 bases, V lost 5 bases, and 5 bases had no gene match. CDR3 coding DNA: TGTGCCAGCAGTAATACAGGGGGCGGCTACGAGCAGTACTTC. This encodes CASSNTGGGYEQYF.

V gene TRBV27 combines with J gene TRBJ1-4, with TRBD1 identical over 7 bases. CDR1 MNHEY and CDR2 SMNVEV come from the germline V gene (reference sequence). V gave up 2 bases and J gave up 4 bases; unmatched junction bases: 4. CDR3 length: 15 residues. This CDR3 is CASSLSPGGNEKLFF. Written as DNA, the CDR3 is TGTGCCAGCAGTTTAAGCCCAGGGGGTAATGAAAAACTGTTTTTT.

J is TRBJ1-1 and V is TRBV3-1 (or the pseudogene TRBV3-2), with 7 bases aligning to TRBD1. The length of the CDR3 is 15 residues. With V trimmed by 0 bases and J by 3 bases, 4 bases remained unmatched. Germline-derived CDR1 and CDR2 are LGHDT and YNNKEL (reference sequence). CDR3 bases: TGTGCCAGCAGCCAAGATCCAGGGGGTGACACTGAAGCTTTCTTT. Translating it yields CASSQDPGGDTEAFF.

The chain carries TRBV3-1 (or the pseudogene TRBV3-2) and TRBJ2-2; D is perhaps TRBD2 (7 bases). Trimming left V 4 bases short and J 3 bases short, with 12 bases between. The CDR3 is made up of 15 amino acids. Germline loops: CDR1 LGHDT, CDR2 YNNKEL (reference sequence). The CDR3 bases are TGTGCCAGCAGCCGGGCGGGGGCCGACACCGGGGAGCTGTTTTTT. Its translation: CASSRAGADTGELFF.

The genes are TRBV5-4 and TRBJ1-1; D is undetermined. The germline V and J ends were trimmed by 1 base and 1 base, with 2 bases remaining between them. This CDR3 is built from 12 residues. Germline-derived CDR1 and CDR2 are SGHNT and YYREEE (reference sequence). For the CDR3, the DNA is TGTGCCAGCAGCTTGAAGAACACTGAAGCTTTCTTT. Translated: CASSLKNTEAFF.

This clone was seen only once. The V call is TRBV3-1 (or the pseudogene TRBV3-2), the J call TRBJ1-5, with 8 bases fitting TRBD1. Per germline, CDR1 LGHDT and CDR2 YNNKEL (reference sequence). This CDR3 has 16 residues. The J segment lost 0 bases and the V segment lost 6 bases, leaving 7 bases of the junction unmatched. The CDR3 DNA follows: TGTGCCAGCAGACAACAGGGGGGATATAGCAATCAGCCCCAGCATTTT. Translated: CASRQQGGYSNQPQHF.